This TCR beta chain was obtained from a study of blood T cell repertoires in COVID-19. About the research overall: Sites across the United States, Italy and Spain contributed samples from acute and convalescent COVID-19.

Profiling relied on immunoSEQ multiplex PCR, and the TCRdb table lists in-frame clones only, not all of them. Counted here are roughly 140,000 clones, roughly 90% occurring once; the ten biggest clones make up 8% to 11%. The sample was peripheral blood. The TCR originated in a man aged 45-65 years with active or convalescent COVID-19.

As DNA, the CDR3 is TGTGCCAGCAGTATCACGGGACAGGCGACAACCTACGAGCAGTACTTC. Its translation: CASSITGQATTYEQYF. The rearrangement links TRBV28 to TRBJ2-7; 8 nucleotides agree with TRBD1. This CDR3 contains 16 residues. Germline CDR1 and CDR2: MDHEN and SYDVKM. V shed 5 bases and J 2 bases; nucleotides not matched to a gene: 11.